These T cell receptor beta chains were read from a single sample in a study of response to subunit inactivated influenza vaccine. TCRdb re-called the RT-PCR reads through MiXCR, storing one row per CDR3 protein. The sample contains under 550,000 distinct CDR3 sequences, under 9% of which appear only once. The material sequenced was PBMCs from blood, taken around 25 months after vaccination. These receptors were obtained from a man between 50 and 70 years old who received an inactivated influenza vaccine. Both conserved end residues are part of each CDR3. The D gene is left open where the match is weak. Clone size is shown for a subset of rows, as once, few, many or a class of expanded clone.

d_call: NA
j_call: TRBJ2-5
clone_size: few
v_call: TRBV19
cdr3_nt: TGTGCCAGTAGTATAGGGCAGACCCAAGAGACCCAGTACTTC
cdr3_aa: CASSIGQTQETQYF

d_call: NA
j_call: TRBJ2-2
clone_size: many
v_call: TRBV29-1
cdr3_nt: TGCAGCGTTGGCCTGCACACCGGGGAGCTGTTTTTT
cdr3_aa: CSVGLHTGELFF

d_call: TRBD1
j_call: TRBJ2-2
clone_size: NA
v_call: TRBV7-3
cdr3_nt: TGTGCCAGCAGCCAAGCGGACAGGGGGCGAACCGGGGAGCTGTTTTTT
cdr3_aa: CASSQADRGRTGELFF

d_call: TRBD2
j_call: TRBJ2-3
clone_size: few
v_call: TRBV20-1
cdr3_nt: TGCAGTGCTAGGCTCTCTAGCGGGAGGGCCGAAACTCTGAGCACAGATACGCAGTATTTT
cdr3_aa: CSARLSSGRAETLSTDTQYF

d_call: TRBD2
j_call: TRBJ2-3
clone_size: NA
v_call: TRBV12-3/TRBV12-4
cdr3_nt: TGTGCCAGCATCCGCGGGCTAGCGGGAGATACGCAGTATTTT
cdr3_aa: CASIRGLAGDTQYF

d_call: NA
j_call: TRBJ2-1
clone_size: many
v_call: TRBV15
cdr3_nt: TGTGCCACCAGCAGGAGCGGGTCTTACAATGAGCAGTTCTTC
cdr3_aa: CATSRSGSYNEQFF

d_call: TRBD2
j_call: TRBJ2-2
clone_size: NA
v_call: TRBV2
cdr3_nt: TGTGCCAGCAGTGAACTAGCGGGGGTATCCGGGGAGCTGTTTTTT
cdr3_aa: CASSELAGVSGELFF

d_call: NA
j_call: TRBJ1-1
clone_size: NA
v_call: TRBV5-6
cdr3_nt: TGTGCCAGCAACTGGGTTGAGGGCAGAAGCACTGAAGCTTTCTTT
cdr3_aa: CASNWVEGRSTEAFF

d_call: TRBD1
j_call: TRBJ1-4
clone_size: NA
v_call: TRBV4-2
cdr3_nt: TGTGCCAGCAGCCCGACAGGGCGAGGTTATGAAAAACTGTTTTTT
cdr3_aa: CASSPTGRGYEKLFF

d_call: NA
j_call: TRBJ2-7
clone_size: NA
v_call: TRBV6-1
cdr3_nt: TGTGCCAGCAGTGATTTTGGCTTTCCCTACGAGCAGTACTTC
cdr3_aa: CASSDFGFPYEQYF

d_call: TRBD1
j_call: TRBJ1-2
clone_size: NA
v_call: TRBV5-1
cdr3_nt: TGCGCCAGCAGCTTGGATCCAGGGGGTCTATATGGCTACACCTTC
cdr3_aa: CASSLDPGGLYGYTF

d_call: NA
j_call: TRBJ2-1
clone_size: NA
v_call: TRBV20-1
cdr3_nt: TGCAGTGCTAGAGCGCTATCTTACAATGAGCAGTTCTTC
cdr3_aa: CSARALSYNEQFF

d_call: TRBD1
j_call: TRBJ2-2
clone_size: many
v_call: TRBV5-6
cdr3_nt: TGTGCCAGCAGCTTGGTTATTCGGTGGGGACAGGACGAGGACACCGGGGAGCTGTTTTTT
cdr3_aa: CASSLVIRWGQDEDTGELFF

d_call: TRBD2
j_call: TRBJ2-1
clone_size: NA
v_call: TRBV2
cdr3_nt: TGTGCCAGCACCCCGGGAGGACCCTACAATGAGCAGTTCTTC
cdr3_aa: CASTPGGPYNEQFF

d_call: NA
j_call: TRBJ2-2
clone_size: NA
v_call: TRBV7-2
cdr3_nt: TGTGCCAGCAGCTTAGTCTACCTCCGGGAGCTGTTTTTT
cdr3_aa: CASSLVYLRELFF

d_call: NA
j_call: TRBJ2-3
clone_size: NA
v_call: TRBV6-2/TRBV6-3
cdr3_nt: TGTGCCAGCAGCCCCGCCCTTTGGGGACACACAGATACGCAGTATTTT
cdr3_aa: CASSPALWGHTDTQYF

d_call: TRBD2
j_call: TRBJ2-7
clone_size: NA
v_call: TRBV7-2
cdr3_nt: TGTGCCAGCAGCTTAGGAGCAGCGGGGGGAATCTACGAGCAGTACTTC
cdr3_aa: CASSLGAAGGIYEQYF

d_call: TRBD1
j_call: TRBJ1-6
clone_size: many
v_call: TRBV5-1
cdr3_nt: TGCGCCAGCAGCTTGATGGGACAGGGGAACTCACCCCTCCACTTT
cdr3_aa: CASSLMGQGNSPLHF

d_call: NA
j_call: TRBJ1-5
clone_size: NA
v_call: TRBV15
cdr3_nt: TGTGCCACCAGCAGAGGGAATCAGCCCCAGCATTTT
cdr3_aa: CATSRGNQPQHF

d_call: NA
j_call: TRBJ2-7
clone_size: NA
v_call: TRBV20-1
cdr3_nt: TGCAGTGCTAGAGATTTGCTAGAACTTACCTACGAGCAGTACTTC
cdr3_aa: CSARDLLELTYEQYF

d_call: NA
j_call: TRBJ1-1
clone_size: NA
v_call: TRBV7-2
cdr3_nt: TGTGCCAGCAGCACGGCTCCCGGACAGTTCCCTGAAGCTTTCTTT
cdr3_aa: CASSTAPGQFPEAFF

d_call: NA
j_call: TRBJ2-7
clone_size: NA
v_call: TRBV15
cdr3_nt: TGTGCCACCAGCAGGATTGAAGGGACCTACGAGCAGTACTTC
cdr3_aa: CATSRIEGTYEQYF

d_call: NA
j_call: TRBJ2-1
clone_size: few
v_call: TRBV5-5
cdr3_nt: TGTGCCAGCACCCCCGGGTCCGGCGTTTGGCAGTTCTTC
cdr3_aa: CASTPGSGVWQFF

d_call: NA
j_call: TRBJ2-7
clone_size: few
v_call: TRBV2
cdr3_nt: TGTGCCAGTCGGTCGGACAGATTGGCGTACGAGCAGTACTTC
cdr3_aa: CASRSDRLAYEQYF

d_call: NA
j_call: TRBJ2-7
clone_size: few
v_call: TRBV9
cdr3_nt: TGTGCCAGCAGCCCTCGGACCAACTCCTACGAGCAGTACTTC
cdr3_aa: CASSPRTNSYEQYF

d_call: NA
j_call: TRBJ1-5
clone_size: many
v_call: TRBV5-1
cdr3_nt: TGCGCCAGCAGCTTGGAAGGGGATAATCAGCCCCAGCATTTT
cdr3_aa: CASSLEGDNQPQHF

d_call: NA
j_call: TRBJ1-6
clone_size: many
v_call: TRBV5-8
cdr3_nt: TGTGCCAGCAGCTTGGCCAGGACAGTAGGGTATTCACCCCTCCACTTT
cdr3_aa: CASSLARTVGYSPLHF

d_call: NA
j_call: TRBJ1-2
clone_size: few
v_call: TRBV10-3
cdr3_nt: TGTGCCATCAGTGAGTCATCGGGTTCCAGAGGGTTTTATGGCTACACCTTC
cdr3_aa: CAISESSGSRGFYGYTF

d_call: NA
j_call: TRBJ2-5
clone_size: many
v_call: TRBV7-2
cdr3_nt: TGTGCCAGCGGCTTTAGGTACCGCGAGACCCAGTACTTC
cdr3_aa: CASGFRYRETQYF

d_call: TRBD1
j_call: TRBJ1-2
clone_size: NA
v_call: TRBV20-1
cdr3_nt: TGCAGTGCTCAAGACAGGGGGAAAACCGTTTTTGGCGGCTACACCTTC
cdr3_aa: CSAQDRGKTVFGGYTF

d_call: TRBD1
j_call: TRBJ2-1
clone_size: few
v_call: TRBV9
cdr3_nt: TGTGCCAGCAGCCGTAGCGGACAGGGTGCCCATGAGCAGTTCTTC
cdr3_aa: CASSRSGQGAHEQFF

d_call: NA
j_call: TRBJ2-7
clone_size: NA
v_call: TRBV5-4
cdr3_nt: TGTGCCAGCAGCTCGCCTCACGGGGTTTCCTCCGAGCAGTACTTC
cdr3_aa: CASSSPHGVSSEQYF

d_call: NA
j_call: TRBJ2-7
clone_size: few
v_call: TRBV4-1
cdr3_nt: TGCGCCAGCAGCCAAGGGGTCTTGCAGAGTCGGGAGCAGTACTTC
cdr3_aa: CASSQGVLQSREQYF

d_call: NA
j_call: TRBJ1-2
clone_size: many
v_call: TRBV29-1
cdr3_nt: TGCAGCGTTGAAGAGGATGGGCGAAGTCGGAACTATGGCTACACCTTC
cdr3_aa: CSVEEDGRSRNYGYTF

d_call: NA
j_call: TRBJ1-1
clone_size: many
v_call: TRBV7-8
cdr3_nt: TGTGCCAGCAGCTTAGCACCGAACACTGAAGCTTTCTTT
cdr3_aa: CASSLAPNTEAFF

d_call: TRBD2
j_call: TRBJ2-1
clone_size: NA
v_call: TRBV18
cdr3_nt: TGTGCCAGCTCAAAGCGGGGGGGCGTCGATGAGCAGTTCTTC
cdr3_aa: CASSKRGGVDEQFF

d_call: TRBD1
j_call: TRBJ2-3
clone_size: many
v_call: TRBV9
cdr3_nt: TGTGCCAGCAGTGCGACAGGGTTGGGCACAGATACGCAGTATTTT
cdr3_aa: CASSATGLGTDTQYF

d_call: TRBD1
j_call: TRBJ2-7
clone_size: NA
v_call: TRBV5-1
cdr3_nt: TGCGCCAGCAGTGGGACAGGGGGCGTTTTTGACGAGCAGTACTTC
cdr3_aa: CASSGTGGVFDEQYF

d_call: TRBD1
j_call: TRBJ1-2
clone_size: few
v_call: TRBV7-9
cdr3_nt: TGTGCCAGCAGCCCGCGTCGACAGGGAAACTATGGCTACACCTTC
cdr3_aa: CASSPRRQGNYGYTF

d_call: TRBD1
j_call: TRBJ2-5
clone_size: many
v_call: TRBV20-1
cdr3_nt: TGCAGTGCTAGCGCCAGGGGGATTCAAGAGACCCAGTACTTC
cdr3_aa: CSASARGIQETQYF

d_call: NA
j_call: TRBJ2-2
clone_size: NA
v_call: TRBV5-1
cdr3_nt: TGCGCCAGCTCGACAGCGAACACCGGGGAGCTGTTTTTT
cdr3_aa: CASSTANTGELFF

d_call: NA
j_call: TRBJ1-6
clone_size: NA
v_call: TRBV7-2
cdr3_nt: TGTGCCAGCAGCTTAGAGCCCAGGGCGGAATCACCCCTCCACTTT
cdr3_aa: CASSLEPRAESPLHF

d_call: NA
j_call: TRBJ1-4
clone_size: NA
v_call: TRBV7-2
cdr3_nt: TGTGCCAGCAGCTCGGGACCGAGTGAAAAACTGTTTTTT
cdr3_aa: CASSSGPSEKLFF

d_call: TRBD1
j_call: TRBJ2-5
clone_size: NA
v_call: TRBV5-1
cdr3_nt: TGCGCCAGCAGCTTGGGCTCAGGGGGTGGCCAAGAGACCCAGTACTTC
cdr3_aa: CASSLGSGGGQETQYF